A single T cell receptor beta chain is shown here with its context. Its matching antigen is unknown. The source of the sample is a study of cytomegalovirus exposure and HLA in healthy donors. The study, taken as a whole, reports: Later analysis suggested most CMV-associated TCR beta chains were HLA-restricted. Most sequenced TCRs were rare (though some public TCRs occurred in many donors). A prior analysis recorded that most TCR beta V segments were productive about 90% or about 30% of the time.

The PCR used 60 Vbeta and 13 Jbeta primers. The data were produced by immunoSEQ multiplex PCR, yet TCRdb's version contains in-frame clones alone and is incomplete. In the table there are 150,000 to 180,000 clones, approximately 80% of which are singletons. This clonotype was sampled from a woman in her 40s in good health and CMV-seropositive. Source material: PBMCs.

The CDR3 region has the DNA TGTGCCAGCAGTCCTACTAGCGGGGCCACCTACGAGCAGTACTTC. It encodes CASSPTSGATYEQYF. The chain recombines TRBV6-5 with TRBJ2-7; 10 bases fit TRBD2. CDR3 size: 15 residues. Losses at the gene ends were 5 bases for V and 2 bases for J; bases not matched to a gene: 6. Germline-derived CDR1 and CDR2 are MNHEY and SVGAGI.